This TCR beta chain came from a study of blood T cell repertoires in COVID-19. This table comes from immunoSEQ multiplex PCR, and its TCRdb copy is limited to in-frame clones, with some not included. In the table there are around 200,000 clones, about 84% of which are singletons. The CDR3 consists of 17 residues. Per germline, CDR1 MNHNS and CDR2 SASEGT. The V gene end was trimmed by 4 bases and the J gene end by 0 bases; junction bases not matched to a gene: 5. The rearrangement uses TRBV6-1 and TRBJ1-4; 10 nucleotides agree with TRBD1. Input material: peripheral blood. The origin of this receptor is a human donor in a cohort sampled during active COVID-19. The CDR3 region has the DNA TGTGCCAGCAGTGGGGGACAGGGGTTTGCAACTAATGAAAAACTGTTTTTT. Encoded protein: CASSGGQGFATNEKLFF.